This TCR beta chain was recorded in a study of OX40 agonist ivuxolimab in advanced cancers. Background on the study: Dose-escalation patients were diagnosed with hepatocellular carcinoma, melanoma, renal cell cancer or head and neck cancer. Findings and limits, study-wide: At 0.1-3.0 mg/kg, partial responders had clonal expansion among the lowest observed. Dosing at 0.1 to 3.0 mg/kg was accompanied by clonal expansion of CD4+ and CD8+ blood T cells by week 6.

Method: immunoSEQ multiplex PCR; TCRdb's copy keeps in-frame clones and lacks some. Counted here are roughly 54,000 clones, around 89% occurring once; the ten biggest clones make up approximately 1.5%. CDR1 and CDR2 (germline): LNHDA, SQIVND (reference sequence). V lost 6 bases, J lost 6 bases, and 18 bases lay in between. The CDR3 is 15 residues long. With respect to this clone: Its antigen is not identified.

The sample in question was CD4+ or CD8+ T cells sorted from blood, obtained in a trial of the OX40 agonist ivuxolimab. The clonotype originates from an adult with an advanced solid tumor such as melanoma, head and neck, liver or kidney cancer. V usage is TRBV19 and J usage is TRBJ1-5; D gene unclear. CDR3 DNA sequence: TGTGCCAGTAGCCGAGCCGGGAGCAGCGTTCAGCCCCAGCATTTT. Translated, it gives CASSRAGSSVQPQHF.